One and the same sample provided the 10 T cell receptor beta chains below, sequenced in a study of shared clonotypes between healthy human individuals. TCRdb keeps only in-frame clones here, not all; method: immunoSEQ multiplex PCR. Seen here are about half a million clones, 79% observed once, and the top ten hold 10% to 15%. Input material: PBMCs. Every receptor here comes from a woman in her thirties or forties in good health. Some clones in this sample may be carry-over from other donors' samples.

The V call is TRBV18, the J call TRBJ1-4; TRBD1 is a possible D gene (6 bases). Germline CDR1 reads KGHSH; CDR2 reads LQKENI. This CDR3 contains 15 residues. V lost 6 bases to trimming and J lost 3 bases, with 14 bases between them. Written as DNA, the CDR3 is TGTGCCAGCTCCAAACAGGAGGGGGCTAATGAAAAACTGTTTTTT. Encoded protein: CASSKQEGANEKLFF.

The rearrangement joins TRBV14 to TRBJ2-3; 7 bases agree with TRBD2. Germline CDR1 reads SGHDN; CDR2 reads FVKESK. CDR3 length equals 16 residues. The trim removed 1 base at V and 1 base at J, leaving 5 bases unmatched. The CDR3 bases are TGTGCCAGCAGCCAAGGCGGGAGATTCGGCACAGATACGCAGTATTTT. Translation: CASSQGGRFGTDTQYF.

The V call is TRBV7-2, the J call TRBJ2-1, with 9 bases aligning to TRBD2. The V gene end was trimmed by 2 bases and the J gene end by 0 bases; junction bases not matched to a gene: 2. The V gene's germline CDR1 is SGHTA and CDR2 FQGNSA. This CDR3 contains 16 residues. CDR3 DNA sequence: TGTGCCAGCAGCTTATATAGCGGGAGCTCCTACAATGAGCAGTTCTTC. It encodes CASSLYSGSSYNEQFF.

The V and J genes are TRBV6-1 and TRBJ2-2; 9 bases map to TRBD1. V gave up 6 bases and J gave up 4 bases; unmatched junction bases: 9. The germline CDR1 and CDR2 sequences are MNHNS and SASEGT. The CDR3 spans 16 residues. The CDR3 region is CASSEQGASVTGELFF. The CDR3 bases are TGTGCCAGCAGCGAACAGGGGGCTTCGGTCACCGGGGAGCTGTTTTTT.

The rearrangement links TRBV30 to TRBJ1-2; D uncertain. The CDR3 sequence is 13 residues long. From germline, CDR1 is GTSNPN and CDR2 SVGIG (reference sequence). The ends were cut back, 0 bases at V and 6 bases at J, with 11 bases in the middle. CDR3 bases: TGTGCCTGGAGTGTGATGCTGGGAAATGGCTACACCTTC. Encoded protein: CAWSVMLGNGYTF.

V usage is TRBV11-3 and J usage is TRBJ2-1; tentatively, D is TRBD2 (6 bases). The CDR3 contains 13 residues. Trimming removed 5 bases from V and 11 bases from J, with 16 bases in between. Germline V CDR1 and CDR2: SGHNT, YENEEA. The chain's CDR3 is CASSPGRDWKQFF. As DNA, the CDR3 is TGTGCCAGCAGCCCCGGTCGGGACTGGAAGCAGTTCTTC.

This clone occurred once. V and J are TRBV18 and TRBJ2-7; 9 nucleotides match TRBD2. The CDR3 consists of 14 residues. CDR1 and CDR2 (germline): KGHSH, LQKENI. Trimming at V came to 4 bases and at J to 4 bases, leaving 5 bases not matched to a gene. The CDR3: CASSLAGEGYEQYF. The CDR3, as DNA: TGTGCCAGCTCACTAGCGGGAGAGGGATACGAGCAGTACTTC. Full variable domain (outside the CDR3, taken from reference TRBV18 and TRBJ2-7): NAGVMQNPRHLVRRRGQEARLRCSPMKGHSHVYWYRQLPEEGLKFMVYLQKENIIDESGMPKERFSAEFPKEGPSILRIQQVVRGDSAAYFCASSLAGEGYEQYFGPGTRLTVT.

V usage is TRBV5-1 and J usage is TRBJ2-1; 7 bases fit TRBD2. Looked up from germline, CDR1 is SGHRS and CDR2 is YFSETQ. CDR3 length: 17 residues. Trimming took 5 bases from V and 0 from J; bases not matched to a gene: 11. The CDR3 loop is CASSIIPGGSSYNEQFF. Here the CDR3 DNA reads TGCGCCAGCAGTATAATTCCGGGCGGGAGCTCCTACAATGAGCAGTTCTTC.

This chain joins TRBV30 and TRBJ2-5; D is tentatively TRBD1 or TRBD2 (5 bases each). The J call may be in error: the DNA end matches TRBJ2-7 better. CDR3 length: 15 residues. In germline, CDR1 is GTSNPN, CDR2 SVGIG (reference sequence). CDR3 residues: CAWSSGLDSSYEQYF. CDR3 bases: TGTGCCTGGAGTTCGGGGCTCGACAGCTCCTACGAGCAGTACTTC.

The rearrangement joins TRBV11-1 to TRBJ2-1; D gene ambiguous. This CDR3 region has 16 residues. Trimming left V 2 bases short and J 11 bases short, with 22 bases between. The germline gives CDR1 SGHAT, CDR2 FQDESV (reference sequence). The CDR3 coding sequence is TGTGCCAGCAGCTTACGTTTACTGTACCAAGGATCAAAGCAGTTCTTC. It encodes CASSLRLLYQGSKQFF.